The rows below give T cell receptor beta chains drawn from one sample of a study of blood T cell repertoires in COVID-19. Sequencing used immunoSEQ multiplex PCR; TCRdb keeps in-frame clones, though not all of them. Of a few hundred thousand clones in the sample, just over 90% were seen once. Source material: PBMCs or T cells enriched from blood (not recorded which). The receptor set was obtained from a middle-aged woman who had been exposed to COVID-19. Each CDR3 is given with its conserved first and last residue. A D gene is named only where the DNA matches it firmly. Where a row states a size, it is once, few, many or the class of an expanded clone; other rows omit it.

d_gene	v_gene	abundance	j_gene	CDR3aa	CDR3nt
NA	TRBV12-3/TRBV12-4	NA	TRBJ1-1	CASSLAPGEVAFF	TGTGCCAGCAGTTTAGCGCCCGGGGAAGTAGCTTTCTTT
TRBD1	TRBV7-2	NA	TRBJ1-1	CASHTGGGRKNTEAFF	TGTGCCAGCCACACAGGGGGCGGGCGTAAGAACACTGAAGCTTTCTTT
TRBD1	TRBV6-5	NA	TRBJ1-2	CASSLGQGNGYTF	TGTGCCAGCAGCCTGGGACAGGGTAATGGCTACACCTTC
NA	TRBV19	once	TRBJ2-7	CASSMTGYEQYF	TGTGCCAGTAGTATGACAGGCTACGAGCAGTACTTC
NA	TRBV29-1	NA	TRBJ1-1	CSVDEANWSTEAFF	TGCAGCGTTGATGAGGCTAACTGGAGCACTGAAGCTTTCTTT
NA	TRBV6-5	once	TRBJ2-7	CASSRAPSYEQYF	TGTGCCAGCAGTCGAGCCCCCTCCTACGAGCAGTACTTC
TRBD1	TRBV12-3/TRBV12-4	NA	TRBJ1-1	CASSGRDRVAFF	TGTGCCAGCAGTGGCCGGGACAGGGTGGCTTTCTTT
TRBD1	TRBV7-2	once	TRBJ1-5	CASSQGQRNQPQHF	TGTGCCAGCAGCCAGGGACAGCGCAATCAGCCCCAGCATTTT
TRBD1	TRBV7-3	once	TRBJ2-1	CASSLTGLNEQFF	TGTGCCAGCAGCTTGACAGGGCTCAATGAGCAGTTCTTC
TRBD1	TRBV5-4	NA	TRBJ2-7	CASSAGTGGPYEQYF	TGTGCCAGCAGCGCCGGGACAGGGGGCCCCTACGAGCAGTACTTC
NA	TRBV28	NA	TRBJ2-7	CASSATGLPYEQYF	TGTGCCAGCAGTGCAACAGGGTTACCCTACGAGCAGTACTTC